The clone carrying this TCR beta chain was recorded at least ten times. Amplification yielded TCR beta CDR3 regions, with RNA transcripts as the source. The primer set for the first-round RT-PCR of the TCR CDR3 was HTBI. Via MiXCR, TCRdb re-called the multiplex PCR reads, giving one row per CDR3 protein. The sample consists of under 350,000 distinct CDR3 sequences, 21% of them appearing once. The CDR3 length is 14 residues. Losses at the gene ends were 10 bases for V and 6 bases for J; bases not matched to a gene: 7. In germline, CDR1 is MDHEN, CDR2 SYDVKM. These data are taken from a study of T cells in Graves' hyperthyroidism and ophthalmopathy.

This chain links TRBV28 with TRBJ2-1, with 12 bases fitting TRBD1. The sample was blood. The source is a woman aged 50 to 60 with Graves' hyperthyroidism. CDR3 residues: CATRRDRGPNEQFF. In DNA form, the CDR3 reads TGTGCCACCCGCCGGGACAGGGGGCCCAATGAGCAGTTCTTC.